This TCR beta chain was retrieved from a study of T-cell memory formation after mild COVID-19. This clonotype was recorded a few times. TCRdb analysed the 5' RACE reads with MiXCR anew, one entry per CDR3 protein. The data show 350,000 or so distinct CDR3 sequences, 21% seen once. There are 14 residues in the CDR3. The V and J ends lost 2 bases and 4 bases respectively, with 12 bases between them. Germline CDR1 SGHVS, CDR2 FNYEAQ. The sample comprised PBMCs or a T cell subset sorted from them (not recorded which). The source is an adult woman who had mild COVID-19 (a few samples of this study predate the infection). Cell type and time point are not known. The J gene is TRBJ2-7, the V gene TRBV7-6, with D perhaps TRBD2 (7 bases). The CDR3 nucleotides are TGTGCCAGCAGCTTAAAGGGGGGGCCATACGAGCAGTACTTC. This encodes CASSLKGGPYEQYF. Supplemented by reference TRBV7-6 and TRBJ2-7, the full variable domain reads GAGVSQSPRYKVTKRGQDVALRCDPISGHVSLYWYRQALGQGPEFLTYFNYEAQQDKSGLPNDRFSAERPEGSISTLTIQRTEQRDSAMYRCASSLKGGPYEQYFGPGTRLTVT.